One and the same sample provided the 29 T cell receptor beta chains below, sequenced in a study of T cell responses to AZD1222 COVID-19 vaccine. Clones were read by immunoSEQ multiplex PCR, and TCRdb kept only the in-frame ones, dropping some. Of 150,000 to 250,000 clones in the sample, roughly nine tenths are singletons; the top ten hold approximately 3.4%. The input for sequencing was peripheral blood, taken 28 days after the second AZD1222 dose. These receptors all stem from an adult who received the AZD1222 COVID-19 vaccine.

The CDR3 region is CASSLGPTIHEQYF. CDR3 bases: TGTGCCAGCAGCTTGGGCCCGACAATCCACGAGCAGTACTTC. This chain uses TRBV5-6 with TRBJ2-7; unclear D gene. Germline lookup yields CDR1 SGHDT and CDR2 YYEEEE. The CDR3 extends over 14 amino acids. V was trimmed by 0 bases and J by 5 bases, leaving 12 bases between them.

Here the CDR3 DNA reads TGTGCCTGGAGTCGAGCTAGAAACACCATATATTTT. It yields the protein CAWSRARNTIYF. The J gene is TRBJ1-3, the V gene TRBV30; D unresolved. Trimming took 2 bases from V and 5 from J, leaving 7 bases between them. Germline values: CDR1 GTSNPN, CDR2 SVGIG (reference sequence). The CDR3 is made up of 12 amino acids.

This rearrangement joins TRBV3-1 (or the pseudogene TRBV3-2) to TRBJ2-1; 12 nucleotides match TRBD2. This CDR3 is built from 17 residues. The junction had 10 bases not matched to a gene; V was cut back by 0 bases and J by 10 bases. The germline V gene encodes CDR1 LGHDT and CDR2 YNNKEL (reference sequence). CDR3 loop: CASSQDPRTSGTLEQFF. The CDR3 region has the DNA TGTGCCAGCAGCCAAGACCCCCGGACTAGCGGGACCCTCGAGCAGTTCTTC.

CDR3 DNA sequence: TGTGCCTGGAGTAAGAGCTTCAATGAGCAGTTCTTC. This codes for CAWSKSFNEQFF. The chain joins TRBV30 to TRBJ2-1; D remains ambiguous. This CDR3 region has 12 residues. Germline V lookup: CDR1 GTSNPN, CDR2 SVGIG (reference sequence). The ends were cut back, 2 bases at V and 6 bases at J, with 8 bases in the middle. Supplemented by reference TRBV30 and TRBJ2-1, the full variable domain reads SQTIHQWPATLVQPVGSPLSLECTVEGTSNPNLYWYRQAAGRGLQLLFYSVGIGQISSEVPQNLSASRPQDRQFILSSKKLLLSDSGFYLCAWSKSFNEQFFGPGTRLTVL.

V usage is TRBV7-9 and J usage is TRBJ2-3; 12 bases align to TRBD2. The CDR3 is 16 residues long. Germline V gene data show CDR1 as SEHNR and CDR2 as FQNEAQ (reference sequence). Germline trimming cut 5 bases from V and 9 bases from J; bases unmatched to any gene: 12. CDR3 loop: CASSLRTSGTRGTQYF. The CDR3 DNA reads TGTGCCAGCAGCCTCAGGACTAGCGGGACCCGGGGAACGCAGTATTTT. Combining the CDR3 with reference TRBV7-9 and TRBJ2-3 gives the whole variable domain DTGVSQNPRHKITKRGQNVTFRCDPISEHNRLYWYRQTLGQGPEFLTYFQNEAQLEKSRLLSDRFSAERPKGSFSTLEIQRTEQGDSAMYLCASSLRTSGTRGTQYFGPGTRLTVL.

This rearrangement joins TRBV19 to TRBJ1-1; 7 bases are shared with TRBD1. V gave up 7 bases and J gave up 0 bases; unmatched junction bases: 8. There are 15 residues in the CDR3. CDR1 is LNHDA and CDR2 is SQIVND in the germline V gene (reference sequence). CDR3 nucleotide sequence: TGTGCCAGTACCGGGACAGCATCTATGAACACTGAAGCTTTCTTT. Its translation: CASTGTASMNTEAFF.

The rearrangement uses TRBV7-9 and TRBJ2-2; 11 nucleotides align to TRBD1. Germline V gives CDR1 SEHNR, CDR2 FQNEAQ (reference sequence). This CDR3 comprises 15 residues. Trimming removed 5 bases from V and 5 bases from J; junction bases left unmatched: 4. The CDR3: CASSLRDRGTGELFF. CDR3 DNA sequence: TGTGCCAGCAGCCTCCGGGACAGGGGGACCGGGGAGCTGTTTTTT.

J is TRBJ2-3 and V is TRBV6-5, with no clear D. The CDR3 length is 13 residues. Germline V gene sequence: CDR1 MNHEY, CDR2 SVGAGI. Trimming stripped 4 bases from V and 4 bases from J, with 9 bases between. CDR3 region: CASSSHAPDTQYF. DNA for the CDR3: TGTGCCAGCAGTTCCCACGCCCCAGATACGCAGTATTTT.

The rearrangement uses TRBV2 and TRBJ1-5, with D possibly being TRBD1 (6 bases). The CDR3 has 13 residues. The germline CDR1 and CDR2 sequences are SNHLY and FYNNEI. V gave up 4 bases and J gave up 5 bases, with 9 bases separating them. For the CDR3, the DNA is TGTGCCAGCAGTGTAGGGGGGGATCAGCCCCAGCATTTT. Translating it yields CASSVGGDQPQHF.

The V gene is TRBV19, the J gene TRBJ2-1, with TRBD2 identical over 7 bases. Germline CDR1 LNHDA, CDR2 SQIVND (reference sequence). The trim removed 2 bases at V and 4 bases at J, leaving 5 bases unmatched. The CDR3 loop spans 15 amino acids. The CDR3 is CASSILADFYNEQFF. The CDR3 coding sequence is TGTGCCAGTAGTATACTAGCGGACTTTTACAATGAGCAGTTCTTC.

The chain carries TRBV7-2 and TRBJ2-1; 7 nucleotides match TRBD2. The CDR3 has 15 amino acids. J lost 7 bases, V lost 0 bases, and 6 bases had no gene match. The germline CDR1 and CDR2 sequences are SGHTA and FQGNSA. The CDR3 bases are TGTGCCAGCAGCTTAGCGGGACTAAGGGCGAATGAGCAGTTCTTC. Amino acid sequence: CASSLAGLRANEQFF.

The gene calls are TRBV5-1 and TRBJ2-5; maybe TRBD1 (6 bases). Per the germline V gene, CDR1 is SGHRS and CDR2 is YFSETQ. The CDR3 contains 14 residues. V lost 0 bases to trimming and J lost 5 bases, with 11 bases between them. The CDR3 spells CASSLVGGRETQYF. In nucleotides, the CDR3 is TGCGCCAGCAGCTTGGTTGGGGGCAGGGAGACCCAGTACTTC.

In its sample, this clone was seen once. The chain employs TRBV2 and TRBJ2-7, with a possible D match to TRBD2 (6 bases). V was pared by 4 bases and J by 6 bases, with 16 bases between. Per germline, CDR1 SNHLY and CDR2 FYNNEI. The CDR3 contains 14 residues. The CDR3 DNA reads TGTGCCAGCAGTGCCGGGACTCCTCCCTCCGAGCAGTACTTC. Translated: CASSAGTPPSEQYF.

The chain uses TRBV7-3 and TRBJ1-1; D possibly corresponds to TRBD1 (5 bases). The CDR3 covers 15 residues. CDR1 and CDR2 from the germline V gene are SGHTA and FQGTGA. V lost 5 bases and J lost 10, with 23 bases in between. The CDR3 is CASSITGGPGQGAFF. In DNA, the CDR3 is TGTGCCAGCAGCATCACCGGCGGCCCAGGTCAGGGAGCTTTCTTT.

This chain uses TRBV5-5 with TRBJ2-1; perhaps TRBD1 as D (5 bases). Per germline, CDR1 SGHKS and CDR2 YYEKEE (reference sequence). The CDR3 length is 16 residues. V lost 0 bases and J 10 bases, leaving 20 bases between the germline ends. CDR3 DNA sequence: TGTGCCAGCAGCTTGGCCGTTTCAGGGCGTTGGAAGGAGCAGTTCTTC. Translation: CASSLAVSGRWKEQFF.

The CDR3 here is CASSPGQGDQPQHF. In DNA, the CDR3 is TGTGCCAGCAGCCCAGGACAGGGGGATCAGCCCCAGCATTTT. The V call is TRBV7-2, the J call TRBJ1-5; 10 bases are shared with TRBD1. Germline CDR1 and CDR2: SGHTA and FQGNSA. This CDR3 spans 14 amino acids. V dropped 5 bases and J dropped 5; count of bases not matched to a gene: 3.

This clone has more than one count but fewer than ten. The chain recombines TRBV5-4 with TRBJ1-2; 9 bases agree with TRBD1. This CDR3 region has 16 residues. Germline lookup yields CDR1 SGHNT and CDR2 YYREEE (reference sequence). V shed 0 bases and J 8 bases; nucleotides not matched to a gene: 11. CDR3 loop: CASSLGLGTGLKGYTF. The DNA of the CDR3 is TGTGCCAGCAGCTTGGGCCTCGGGACAGGGCTTAAGGGCTACACCTTC.

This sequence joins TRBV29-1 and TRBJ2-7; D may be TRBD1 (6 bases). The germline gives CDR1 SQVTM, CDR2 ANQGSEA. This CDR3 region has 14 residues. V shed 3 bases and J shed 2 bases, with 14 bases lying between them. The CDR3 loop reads CSVEGHQGAYEQYF. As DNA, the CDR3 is TGCAGCGTTGAGGGACACCAAGGGGCCTACGAGCAGTACTTC.

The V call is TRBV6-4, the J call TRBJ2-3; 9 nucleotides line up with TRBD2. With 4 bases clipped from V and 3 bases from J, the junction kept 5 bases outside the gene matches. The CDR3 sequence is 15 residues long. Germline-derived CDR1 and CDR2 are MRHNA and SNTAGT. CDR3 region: CASSVAGAATDTQYF. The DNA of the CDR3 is TGTGCCAGCAGTGTAGCGGGAGCGGCGACAGATACGCAGTATTTT.

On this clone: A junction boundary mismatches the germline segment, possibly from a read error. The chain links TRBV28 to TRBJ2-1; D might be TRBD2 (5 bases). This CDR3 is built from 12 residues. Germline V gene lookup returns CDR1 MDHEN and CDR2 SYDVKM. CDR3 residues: CASSLYLGVGVF. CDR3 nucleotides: TGTGCCAGCAGTTTGTATTTGGGAGTCGGAGTCTTC.

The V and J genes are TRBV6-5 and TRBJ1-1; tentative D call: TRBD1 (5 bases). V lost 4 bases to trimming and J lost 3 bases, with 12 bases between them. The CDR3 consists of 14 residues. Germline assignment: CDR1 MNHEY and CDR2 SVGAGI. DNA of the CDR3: TGTGCCAGCAGTTCGGGGCCGTTATACACTGAAGCTTTCTTT. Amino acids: CASSSGPLYTEAFF.

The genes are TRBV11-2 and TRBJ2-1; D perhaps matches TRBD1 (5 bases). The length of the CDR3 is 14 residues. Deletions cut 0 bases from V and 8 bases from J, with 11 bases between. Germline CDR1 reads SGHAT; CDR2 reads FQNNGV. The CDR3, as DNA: TGTGCCAGCAGCTTAGATCTTGGACACTATGAGCAGTTCTTC. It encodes CASSLDLGHYEQFF.

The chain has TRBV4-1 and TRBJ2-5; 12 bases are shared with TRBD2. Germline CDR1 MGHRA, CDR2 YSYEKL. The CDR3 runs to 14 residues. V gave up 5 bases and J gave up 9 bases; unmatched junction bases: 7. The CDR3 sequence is CASSTSSGRAPQYF. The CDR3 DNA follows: TGCGCCAGCAGCACTTCTAGCGGGAGGGCCCCCCAGTACTTC.

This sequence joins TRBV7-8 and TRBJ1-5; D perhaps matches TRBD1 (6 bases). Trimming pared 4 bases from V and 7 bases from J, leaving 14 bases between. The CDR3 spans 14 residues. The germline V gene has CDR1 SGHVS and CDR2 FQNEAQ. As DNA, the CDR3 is TGTGCCAGCAGCTCAAACAGGGAGAGGCAGCCCCAGCATTTT. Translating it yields CASSSNRERQPQHF. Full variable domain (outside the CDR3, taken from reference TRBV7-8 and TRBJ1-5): GAGVSQSPRYKVAKRGQDVALRCDPISGHVSLFWYQQALGQGPEFLTYFQNEAQLDKSGLPSDRFFAERPEGSVSTLKIQRTQQEDSAVYLCASSSNRERQPQHFGDGTRLSIL.

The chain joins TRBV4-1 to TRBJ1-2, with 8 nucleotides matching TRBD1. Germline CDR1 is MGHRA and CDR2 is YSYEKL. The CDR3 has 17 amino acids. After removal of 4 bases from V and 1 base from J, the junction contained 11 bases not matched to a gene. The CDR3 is CASSPGQGLGFNYGYTF. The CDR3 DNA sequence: TGCGCCAGCAGCCCCGGACAGGGTCTTGGGTTTAACTATGGCTACACCTTC.

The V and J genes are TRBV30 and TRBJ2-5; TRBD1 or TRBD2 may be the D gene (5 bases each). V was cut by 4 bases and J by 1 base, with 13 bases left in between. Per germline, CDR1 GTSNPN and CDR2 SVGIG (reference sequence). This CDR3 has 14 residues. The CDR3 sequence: CAWKPRAGQETQYF. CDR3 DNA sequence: TGTGCCTGGAAGCCCAGGGCGGGCCAAGAGACCCAGTACTTC.

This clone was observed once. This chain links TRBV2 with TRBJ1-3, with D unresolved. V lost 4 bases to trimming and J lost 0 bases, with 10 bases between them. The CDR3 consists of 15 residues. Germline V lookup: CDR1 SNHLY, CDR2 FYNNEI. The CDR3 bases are TGTGCCAGCAGTGTTACGGCCAGCTCTGGAAACACCATATATTTT. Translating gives CASSVTASSGNTIYF.

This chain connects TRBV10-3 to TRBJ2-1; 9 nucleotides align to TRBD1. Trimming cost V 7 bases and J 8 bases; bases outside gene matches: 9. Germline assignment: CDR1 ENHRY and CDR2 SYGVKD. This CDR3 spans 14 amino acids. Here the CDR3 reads CAIKSGQGKDEQFF. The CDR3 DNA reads TGTGCCATCAAGTCGGGACAGGGTAAAGATGAGCAGTTCTTC.

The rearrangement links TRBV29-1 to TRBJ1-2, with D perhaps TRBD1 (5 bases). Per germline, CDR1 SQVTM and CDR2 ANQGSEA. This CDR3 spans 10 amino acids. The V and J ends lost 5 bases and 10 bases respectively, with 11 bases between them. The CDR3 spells CSVRKGNYTF. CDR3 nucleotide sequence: TGCAGCGTTAGAAAGGGGAACTACACCTTC.